This T cell receptor (beta chain) came from a study of cytomegalovirus exposure and HLA in healthy donors. The PCR had 60 Vbeta and 13 Jbeta primers. As processed by the authors: An analysis that came later counted 60 million to 80 million unique TCR beta chains, around 12 million shared. Generated by immunoSEQ multiplex PCR, the TCRdb table keeps only in-frame clones and is missing some. The V and J calls and the clone size are those of that table, but D and trimming were determined from the DNA. The sample carries 150,000 to 200,000 clones, 70% recorded once. CDR3 size: 16 residues. V lost 5 bases, J lost 1 base, and 15 bases lay in between. CDR1 and CDR2 from the germline V gene are SGHNT and YENEEA. Whole-study results and caveats: Reportedly, cytomegalovirus status was diagnosed with high sensitivity and specificity. Earlier results showed most TCR beta V segments being productive about 87% or about 30% of the time.

This clone was seen more than once but under ten times. Its target is not known. The specimen was PBMCs. The origin of this receptor is a man aged 18 to 29 in good health and CMV-seropositive. The chain recombines TRBV11-3 with TRBJ1-3, with a tentative D call TRBD1 (6 bases). The CDR3 loop is CASSPSGGASGNTIYF. The CDR3 bases are TGTGCCAGCAGCCCCTCTGGGGGGGCATCTGGAAACACCATATATTTT.